Many counts were recorded for the clone carrying this TCR beta chain. The data derive from a study of T cells after yellow fever vaccination. TCRdb itself ran the 5' RACE reads through MiXCR, one entry per CDR3 protein. The repertoire includes over 10,000 distinct CDR3 sequences, under 6.5% of them detected once, and approximately 1% sits in the top ten. The sample in question was PBMCs, either bulk or a sorted T-cell subset (CD4+, CD8+, memory, or dextramer-sorted; not recorded which), obtained on the day of the yellow fever booster vaccination. The receptor's source is a young man who received the YFV17D yellow fever vaccine.

The CDR3, as DNA: TGCGCCAGCAGCCAAGATCACACAGGGGACTACGAGCAGTACTTC. Translating gives CASSQDHTGDYEQYF. The chain links TRBV4-3 to TRBJ2-7, with 7 bases identical to TRBD1. Germline V gene data show CDR1 as LGHNA and CDR2 as YSLEER. This CDR3 region has 15 residues. V was pared by 0 bases and J by 3 bases, with 5 bases of the junction left unmatched.